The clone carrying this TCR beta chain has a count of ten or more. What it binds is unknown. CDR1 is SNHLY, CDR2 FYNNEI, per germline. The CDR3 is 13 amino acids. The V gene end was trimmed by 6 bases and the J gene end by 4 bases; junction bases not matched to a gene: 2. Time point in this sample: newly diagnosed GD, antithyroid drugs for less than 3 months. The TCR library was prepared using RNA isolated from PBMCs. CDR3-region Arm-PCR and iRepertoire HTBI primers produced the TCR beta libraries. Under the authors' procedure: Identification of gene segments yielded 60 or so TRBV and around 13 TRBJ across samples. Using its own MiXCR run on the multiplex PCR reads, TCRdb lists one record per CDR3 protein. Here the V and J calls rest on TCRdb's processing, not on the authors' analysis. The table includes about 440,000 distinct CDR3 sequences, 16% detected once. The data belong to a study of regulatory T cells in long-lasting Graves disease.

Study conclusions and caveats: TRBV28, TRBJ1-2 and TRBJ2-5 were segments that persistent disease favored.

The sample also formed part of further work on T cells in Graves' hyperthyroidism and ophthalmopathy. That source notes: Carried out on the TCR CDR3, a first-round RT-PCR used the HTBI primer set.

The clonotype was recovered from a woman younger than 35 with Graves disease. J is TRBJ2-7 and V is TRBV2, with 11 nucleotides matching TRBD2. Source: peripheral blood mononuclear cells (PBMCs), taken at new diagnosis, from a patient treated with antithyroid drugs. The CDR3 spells CASRLAGGYEQYF. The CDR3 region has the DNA TGTGCCAGCAGATTAGCGGGAGGGTACGAGCAGTACTTC.